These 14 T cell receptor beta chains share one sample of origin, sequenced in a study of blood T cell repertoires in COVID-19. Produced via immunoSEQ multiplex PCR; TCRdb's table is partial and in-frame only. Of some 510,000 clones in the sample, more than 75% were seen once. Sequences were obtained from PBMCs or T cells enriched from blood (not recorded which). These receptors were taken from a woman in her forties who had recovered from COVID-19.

The CDR3 DNA is TGTGCCAGCAGCTTGTTTCTGACACCCCGCACAGATACGCAGTATTTT. It translates to CASSLFLTPRTDTQYF. V usage is TRBV5-6 and J usage is TRBJ2-3; the D is unclear. V was trimmed by 1 base and J by 1 base, leaving 13 bases between them. Germline values: CDR1 SGHDT, CDR2 YYEEEE. This CDR3 has 16 residues.

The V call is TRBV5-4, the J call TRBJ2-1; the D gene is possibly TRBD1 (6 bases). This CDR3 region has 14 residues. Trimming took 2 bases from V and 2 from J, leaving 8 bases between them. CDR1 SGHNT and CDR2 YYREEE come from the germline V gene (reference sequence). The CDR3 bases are TGTGCCAGCAGCTTCCGGGACACCTACAATGAGCAGTTCTTC. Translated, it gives CASSFRDTYNEQFF.

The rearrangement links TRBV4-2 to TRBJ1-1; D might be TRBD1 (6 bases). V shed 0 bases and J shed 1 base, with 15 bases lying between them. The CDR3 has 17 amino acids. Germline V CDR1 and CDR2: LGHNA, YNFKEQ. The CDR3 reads CASSQETSDRPNTEAFF. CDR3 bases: TGTGCCAGCAGCCAAGAAACATCGGACAGACCGAACACTGAAGCTTTCTTT.

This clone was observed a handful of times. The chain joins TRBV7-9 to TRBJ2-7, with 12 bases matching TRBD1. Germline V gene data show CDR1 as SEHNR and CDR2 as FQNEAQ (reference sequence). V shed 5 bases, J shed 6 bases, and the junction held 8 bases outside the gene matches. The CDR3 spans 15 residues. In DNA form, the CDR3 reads TGTGCCAGCAGCCCCCAGGGGACAGGGGGCTTCGAGCAGTACTTC. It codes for CASSPQGTGGFEQYF.

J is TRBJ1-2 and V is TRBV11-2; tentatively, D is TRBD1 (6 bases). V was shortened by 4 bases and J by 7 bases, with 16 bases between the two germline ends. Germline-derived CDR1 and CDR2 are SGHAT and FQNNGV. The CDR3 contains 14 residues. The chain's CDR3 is CASSSGTGMSGYTF. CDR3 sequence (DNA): TGTGCCAGCAGCTCGGGAACAGGGATGAGTGGCTACACCTTC.

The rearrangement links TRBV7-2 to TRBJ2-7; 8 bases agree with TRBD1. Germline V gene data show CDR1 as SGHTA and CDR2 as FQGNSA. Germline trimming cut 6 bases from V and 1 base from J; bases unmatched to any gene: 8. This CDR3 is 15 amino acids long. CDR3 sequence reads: CASSRGQGGSYEQYF. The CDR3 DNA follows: TGTGCCAGCAGTCGTGGACAGGGAGGATCCTACGAGCAGTACTTC.

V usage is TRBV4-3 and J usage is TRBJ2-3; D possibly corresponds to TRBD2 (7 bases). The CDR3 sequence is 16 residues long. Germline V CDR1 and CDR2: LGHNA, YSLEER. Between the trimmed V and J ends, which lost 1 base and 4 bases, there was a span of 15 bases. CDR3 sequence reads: CASSQVPAGHSDTQYF. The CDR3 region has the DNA TGCGCCAGCAGCCAAGTGCCAGCGGGACACTCAGATACGCAGTATTTT.

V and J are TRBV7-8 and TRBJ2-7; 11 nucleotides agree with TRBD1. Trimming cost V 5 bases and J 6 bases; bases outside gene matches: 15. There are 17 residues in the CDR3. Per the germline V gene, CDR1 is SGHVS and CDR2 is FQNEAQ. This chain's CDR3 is CASSPKRKGQGELEQYF. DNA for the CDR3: TGTGCCAGCAGCCCTAAGCGGAAGGGACAGGGGGAACTCGAGCAGTACTTC.

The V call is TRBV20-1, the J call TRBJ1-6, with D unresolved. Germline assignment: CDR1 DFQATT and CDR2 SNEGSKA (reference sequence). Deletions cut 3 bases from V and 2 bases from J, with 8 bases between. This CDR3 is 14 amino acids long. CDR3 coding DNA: TGCAGTGCTAGTTCGCAGGCCTATAATTCACCCCTCCACTTT. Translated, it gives CSASSQAYNSPLHF.

CDR3 sequence: CATSDPWGRYGYTF. In DNA form, the CDR3 reads TGTGCCACCAGTGATCCATGGGGCCGCTATGGCTACACCTTC. The rearrangement links TRBV24-1 to TRBJ1-2, with a weak D call TRBD1 (5 bases). The CDR3 has 14 residues. V was clipped by 3 bases and J by 4 bases, with 11 bases between them. Germline V CDR1 and CDR2: KGHDR, SFDVKD.

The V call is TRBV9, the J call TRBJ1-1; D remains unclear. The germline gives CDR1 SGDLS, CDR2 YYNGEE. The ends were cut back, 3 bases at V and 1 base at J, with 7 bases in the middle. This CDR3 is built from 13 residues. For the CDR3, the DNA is TGTGCCAGCAGCGAGAGGCGGAACACTGAAGCTTTCTTT. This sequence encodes CASSERRNTEAFF. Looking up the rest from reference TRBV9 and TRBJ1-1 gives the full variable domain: DSGVTQTPKHLITATGQRVTLRCSPRSGDLSVYWYQQSLDQGLQFLIQYYNGEERAKGNILERFSAQQFPDLHSELNLSSLELGDSALYFCASSERRNTEAFFGQGTRLTVV.

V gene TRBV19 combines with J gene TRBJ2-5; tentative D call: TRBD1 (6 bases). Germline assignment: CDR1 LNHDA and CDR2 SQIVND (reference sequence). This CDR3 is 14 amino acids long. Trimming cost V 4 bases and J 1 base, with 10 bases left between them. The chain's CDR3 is CASSTTGTQETQYF. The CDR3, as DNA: TGTGCCAGTAGTACAACAGGGACCCAAGAGACCCAGTACTTC.

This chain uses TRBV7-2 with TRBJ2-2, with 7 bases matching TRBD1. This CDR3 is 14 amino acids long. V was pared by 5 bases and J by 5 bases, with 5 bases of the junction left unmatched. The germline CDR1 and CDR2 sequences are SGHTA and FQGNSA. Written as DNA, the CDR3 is TGTGCCAGCAGCCAGGGACAGCCTACCGGGGAGCTGTTTTTT. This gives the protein CASSQGQPTGELFF.

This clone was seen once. CDR3 sequence reads: CASTLALGTGGSYEQYF. Here the CDR3 DNA reads TGTGCCAGCACCCTTGCTCTCGGGACAGGGGGTTCCTACGAGCAGTACTTC. The chain links TRBV11-2 to TRBJ2-7, with 11 bases aligning to TRBD1. The CDR3 length is 17 residues. Trimming took 7 bases from V and 1 from J; bases not matched to a gene: 12. Per the germline V gene, CDR1 is SGHAT and CDR2 is FQNNGV.